The source of this TCR beta chain is a study of blood T cell repertoires in COVID-19. Only in-frame clones appear in the TCRdb table, and some are missing; sequencing was by immunoSEQ multiplex PCR. The sample lists about 48,000 clones, approximately 83% seen once, with less than 75% in the top ten. Deletions cut 8 bases from V and 5 bases from J, with 18 bases between. The CDR3 sequence is 14 residues long. Germline V gene sequence: CDR1 ENHRY, CDR2 SYGVKD. This sequence was found in a man between 70 and 80 years old with acute or convalescent COVID-19. The chain joins TRBV10-3 to TRBJ1-1, with D perhaps matching TRBD1 (5 bases). The sequenced sample consisted of peripheral blood. This chain's CDR3 is CAIGTGVLGTEAFF. The CDR3 region has the DNA TGTGCCATCGGGACGGGGGTCCTGGGAACTGAAGCTTTCTTT.